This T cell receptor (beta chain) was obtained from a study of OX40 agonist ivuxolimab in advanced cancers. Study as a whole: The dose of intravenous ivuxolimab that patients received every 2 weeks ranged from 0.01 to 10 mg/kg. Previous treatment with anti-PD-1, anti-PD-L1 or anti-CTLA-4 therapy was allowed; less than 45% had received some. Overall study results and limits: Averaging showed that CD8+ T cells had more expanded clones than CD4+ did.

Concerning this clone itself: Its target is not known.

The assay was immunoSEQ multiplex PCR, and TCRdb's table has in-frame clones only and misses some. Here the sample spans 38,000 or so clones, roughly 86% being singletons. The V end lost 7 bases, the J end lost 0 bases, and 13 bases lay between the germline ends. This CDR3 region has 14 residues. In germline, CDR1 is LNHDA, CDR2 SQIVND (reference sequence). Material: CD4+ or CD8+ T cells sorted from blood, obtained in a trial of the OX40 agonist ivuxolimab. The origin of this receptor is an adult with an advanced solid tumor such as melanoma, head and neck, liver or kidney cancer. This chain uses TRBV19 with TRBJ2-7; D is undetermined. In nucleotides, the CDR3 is TGTGCCAGTACGGCTGACGGTACCTCCTACGAGCAGTACTTC. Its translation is CASTADGTSYEQYF.